This passage covers 32 T cell receptor beta chains from one sample sequenced in a study of early T cells in non-severe SARS-CoV-2 infection (dated by TCRdb to the early 2020s). The receptor library was made with 5' RACE. The instrument was a NextSeq 500. Clones were called with MiXCR by TCRdb after fastp trimmed the public reads at Q25, and only in-frame beta chains were retained. Entries that share a CDR3 protein sequence are merged under the most common genes and DNA. The sample has approximately 99,000 distinct CDR3 sequences on record, 9.5% to 13% of them singletons. Of the sample, around 3.1% falls within the top ten clones. The sample consisted of whole blood. The receptor source for this set is an adult who was a healthcare worker with PCR-confirmed SARS-CoV-2 infection or an uninfected control (not recorded which).

This clonotype was seen more than once but under ten times. The chain has TRBV18 and TRBJ1-5; TRBD1 aligns across 9 bases. The CDR3 extends over 16 amino acids. CDR1 is KGHSH and CDR2 is LQKENI in the germline V gene. Trimming took 5 bases from V and 8 from J; bases not matched to a gene: 13. DNA of the CDR3: TGTGCCAGCTCAACCATAGTAGGACAGGGGATCAAGCCCCAGCATTTT. It yields the protein CASSTIVGQGIKPQHF. Variable domain in full (rest from reference TRBV18 and TRBJ1-5): NAGVMQNPRHLVRRRGQEARLRCSPMKGHSHVYWYRQLPEEGLKFMVYLQKENIIDESGMPKERFSAEFPKEGPSILRIQQVVRGDSAAYFCASSTIVGQGIKPQHFGDGTRLSIL.

This rearrangement joins TRBV19 to TRBJ2-5, with TRBD1 identical over 12 bases. CDR3 size: 16 residues. With V trimmed by 3 bases and J by 4 bases, 6 bases remained unmatched. In germline, CDR1 is LNHDA, CDR2 SQIVND (reference sequence). CDR3 amino acids: CASSISAGQGAETQYF. As DNA, the CDR3 is TGTGCCAGTAGTATCTCAGCGGGACAGGGGGCAGAGACCCAGTACTTC.

The chain uses TRBV15 and TRBJ1-1; TRBD1 matches at 11 bases. The CDR3 extends over 15 amino acids. From germline, CDR1 is LNHNV and CDR2 YYDKDF (reference sequence). The trim removed 0 bases at V and 6 bases at J, leaving 3 bases unmatched. The DNA for the CDR3 is TGTGCCACCAGCAGAGATTTGGGACAGGGGGCTGAAGCTTTCTTT. Amino acid sequence: CATSRDLGQGAEAFF.

This clonotype has only a few counts. This chain uses TRBV7-6 with TRBJ1-5; TRBD1 is a possible D gene (6 bases). The CDR3 extends over 15 amino acids. Trimming pared 0 bases from V and 1 base from J, leaving 7 bases between. Germline CDR1 SGHVS, CDR2 FNYEAQ. CDR3 sequence reads: CASSLAGQSNQPQHF. The CDR3 nucleotides read TGTGCCAGCAGCTTAGCAGGACAGAGCAATCAGCCCCAGCATTTT.

This clonotype was counted only a few times. The chain joins TRBV9 to TRBJ1-6; no reliable D call. Germline values: CDR1 SGDLS, CDR2 YYNGEE. The CDR3 sequence is 15 residues long. The V and J ends lost 4 bases and 5 bases respectively, with 13 bases between them. CDR3 sequence reads: CASSPTGSHNSPLHF. The CDR3 nucleotides read TGTGCCAGCAGCCCCACCGGGTCTCATAATTCACCCCTCCACTTT.

There are a few counts of this clonotype. Germline and junction disagree at one end, which may indicate a read error. The chain couples TRBV20-1 to TRBJ2-7, with 8 nucleotides matching TRBD1. CDR1 and CDR2 from the germline V gene are DFQATT and SNEGSKA (reference sequence). There are 13 residues in the CDR3. The CDR3 loop reads CSARDRARGLYGF. CDR3 coding DNA: TGCAGTGCTAGAGATCGGGCCAGGGGGCTTTATGGCTTC.

This clonotype was picked up many times. The V gene is TRBV20-1, the J gene TRBJ2-3, with no clear D. CDR3 size: 12 residues. The germline gives CDR1 DFQATT, CDR2 SNEGSKA (reference sequence). V lost 6 bases and J lost 4, with 11 bases in between. DNA of the CDR3: TGCAGTGCCGTAGTGGACCCAGATACGCAGTATTTT. Residues: CSAVVDPDTQYF.

This clonotype has more than one count but fewer than ten. V and J are TRBV24-1 and TRBJ2-1; D tentatively fits TRBD1 or TRBD2 (5 bases each). CDR3 length equals 14 residues. Germline CDR1 reads KGHDR; CDR2 reads SFDVKD. The germline V and J ends were trimmed by 2 bases and 8 bases, with 12 bases remaining between them. This chain's CDR3 is CATSDSGTGDEQFF. The CDR3 nucleotides read TGTGCCACCAGTGATTCCGGGACGGGCGATGAGCAGTTCTTC.

This clonotype was seen many times. J is TRBJ1-1 and V is TRBV30; 12 nucleotides align to TRBD1. Trimming took 0 bases from V and 11 from J; bases not matched to a gene: 13. The CDR3 loop spans 16 amino acids. Germline CDR1 reads GTSNPN; CDR2 reads SVGIG (reference sequence). CDR3 loop: CAWSVPRIGTGGRAFF. The CDR3 DNA reads TGTGCCTGGAGTGTACCGCGGATCGGGACAGGGGGCCGGGCTTTCTTT. Complete variable domain (other parts from reference TRBV30 and TRBJ1-1): SQTIHQWPATLVQPVGSPLSLECTVEGTSNPNLYWYRQAAGRGLQLLFYSVGIGQISSEVPQNLSASRPQDRQFILSSKKLLLSDSGFYLCAWSVPRIGTGGRAFFGQGTRLTVV.

This clonotype was observed many times. The J gene is TRBJ2-2, the V gene TRBV13; no definite D call. Germline loops: CDR1 PRHDT, CDR2 FYEKMQ (reference sequence). This CDR3 is built from 13 residues. Trimming removed 5 bases from V and 2 bases from J, with 6 bases in between. In DNA, the CDR3 is TGTGCCAGCAGCCCATTAAACACCGGGGAGCTGTTTTTT. It encodes CASSPLNTGELFF.

This clonotype appeared many times. One junction end does not reproduce the germline sequence, and a read error may be involved. CDR3 in amino acids: CASSLDRGGTEAFF. CDR3 sequence (DNA): TGTGCCAGCAGCCTAGACAGGGGCGGCACTGAAGCTTTCTTT. This chain uses TRBV11-2 with TRBJ1-1; the match to TRBD1 covers 8 bases. Germline CDR1 reads SGHAT; CDR2 reads FQNNGV. There are 14 residues in the CDR3. Filled out from reference TRBV11-2 and TRBJ1-1, the complete variable domain reads EAGVAQSPRYKIIEKRQSVAFWCNPISGHATLYWYQQILGQGPKLLIQFQNNGVVDDSQLPKDRFSAERLKGVDSTLKIQPAKLEDSAVYLCASSLDRGGTEAFFGQGTRLTVV.

This clonotype was recorded a few times. V gene TRBV5-1 combines with J gene TRBJ2-2; 10 bases are shared with TRBD1. Losses at the gene ends were 0 bases for V and 5 bases for J; bases not matched to a gene: 4. The CDR3 has 16 amino acids. Germline V lookup: CDR1 SGHRS, CDR2 YFSETQ. CDR3 amino acids: CASSLAGTGVTGELFF. CDR3 DNA sequence: TGCGCCAGCAGCTTGGCCGGGACAGGGGTTACCGGGGAGCTGTTTTTT.

V and J are TRBV12-3 or TRBV12-4 and TRBJ2-3; TRBD1 aligns across 8 bases. This CDR3 spans 15 amino acids. V dropped 7 bases and J dropped 4; count of bases not matched to a gene: 10. The CDR3 nucleotides read TGTGCCAGCACCCCCGGGACAGGAGTTTCAGATACGCAGTATTTT. It encodes CASTPGTGVSDTQYF.

The J gene is TRBJ1-2, the V gene TRBV29-1; D gene uncertain. This CDR3 is built from 14 residues. CDR1 is SQVTM, CDR2 ANQGSEA, per germline. The germline V and J ends were trimmed by 0 bases and 4 bases, with 12 bases remaining between them. CDR3 protein: CSVEDPLEGYGYTF. CDR3 coding DNA: TGCAGCGTTGAAGATCCACTCGAGGGCTATGGCTACACCTTC.

This clonotype was seen many times. The chain carries TRBV29-1 and TRBJ1-4; no firm D call. V was shortened by 4 bases and J by 2 bases, with 8 bases between the two germline ends. The germline V gene encodes CDR1 SQVTM and CDR2 ANQGSEA. The CDR3 has 13 amino acids. CDR3 region: CSVGGRTNEKLFF. The CDR3 DNA reads as TGCAGCGTTGGAGGGAGGACTAATGAAAAACTGTTTTTT.

This clonotype turned up a few times. The gene calls are TRBV10-2 and TRBJ1-6, with D uncertain. Germline V gene sequence: CDR1 WSHSY, CDR2 SAAADI. V was clipped by 4 bases and J by 7 bases, with 11 bases between them. The CDR3 runs to 14 residues. The CDR3, as DNA: TGCGCCAGCAGTGTCATTGGAGAAAATTCACCCCTCCACTTT. Translating it yields CASSVIGENSPLHF.

V is TRBV27 and J is TRBJ2-5, with 11 bases identical to TRBD2. Germline CDR1 reads MNHEY; CDR2 reads SMNVEV (reference sequence). J was trimmed by 8 bases and V by 3 bases; bases with no gene match: 14. CDR3 length: 17 residues. Here the CDR3 reads CASSFSSSGRVRGTQYF. The CDR3 coding sequence is TGTGCCAGCAGTTTCTCTAGTAGCGGGAGGGTGCGGGGTACCCAGTACTTC.

The chain carries TRBV10-3 and TRBJ1-5; D perhaps matches TRBD1 (6 bases). Per germline, CDR1 ENHRY and CDR2 SYGVKD. V lost 7 bases and J 2 bases, leaving 9 bases between the germline ends. The CDR3 consists of 13 residues. The CDR3 is CAIKGVGNQPQHF. The CDR3 DNA is TGTGCCATCAAGGGGGTGGGCAATCAGCCCCAGCATTTT.

This clonotype was counted only a few times. DNA of the CDR3: TGTGCCAGCAGCGCGACAGGGGGCGCGGCCGGGGAGCTGTTTTTT. Translation gives CASSATGGAAGELFF. This rearrangement joins TRBV9 to TRBJ2-2; 10 positions match TRBD1. The CDR3 is 15 amino acids. Germline-derived CDR1 and CDR2 are SGDLS and YYNGEE. Trimming took 3 bases from V and 6 from J; bases not matched to a gene: 5.

The chain employs TRBV24-1 and TRBJ2-5; weak D call: TRBD2 (6 bases). The CDR3 runs to 14 residues. Germline CDR1 reads KGHDR; CDR2 reads SFDVKD. Trimming removed 4 bases from V and 4 bases from J, with 12 bases in between. The CDR3 is CATSEGTVPETQYF. The CDR3 DNA is TGTGCCACCAGTGAAGGGACTGTTCCAGAGACCCAGTACTTC.

As regards this clonotype: A much larger clonotype is one base distant, so this may be a read error. The genes are TRBV11-3 and TRBJ2-1; 7 positions agree with TRBD2. CDR3 length: 14 residues. Germline values: CDR1 SGHNT, CDR2 YENEEA. The CDR3 DNA is TGTGCCAGCAGCTCACGAGGACTAGGCAATCAGCAGTTCTTC. Protein product: CASSSRGLGNQQFF.

A few counts support this clonotype. This chain joins TRBV19 and TRBJ2-2, with 10 bases lining up with TRBD1. In germline, CDR1 is LNHDA, CDR2 SQIVND (reference sequence). The CDR3 is made up of 16 amino acids. V trimming: 6 bases; J trimming: 1 base; junction bases outside the gene matches: 5. The chain's CDR3 is CASRQGQGVNTGELFF. DNA for the CDR3: TGTGCCAGTAGACAAGGACAGGGGGTGAACACCGGGGAGCTGTTTTTT.

This clonotype occurred a few times. V is TRBV7-2 and J is TRBJ1-4; D is perhaps TRBD1 (5 bases). Trimming removed 7 bases at V and 10 bases at J, with 19 bases between. The length of the CDR3 is 14 residues. The germline gives CDR1 SGHTA, CDR2 FQGNSA. In DNA form, the CDR3 reads TGTGCCAGCACCGAGGGAGGGGAAGGAGGAAAACTGTTTTTT. Encoded protein: CASTEGGEGGKLFF.

This clonotype has more than one count but fewer than ten. The chain carries TRBV20-1 and TRBJ2-1, with D possibly being TRBD1 (6 bases). The germline CDR1 and CDR2 sequences are DFQATT and SNEGSKA (reference sequence). The V end was cut by 5 bases, the J end by 9 bases, with 14 bases between. This CDR3 has 12 amino acids. In DNA form, the CDR3 reads TGCAGTGCTGTACAGGGCCTCGGTGAGCAGTTCTTC. This codes for CSAVQGLGEQFF.

The V and J genes are TRBV7-9 and TRBJ2-7, with a possible D match to TRBD2 (6 bases). This CDR3 comprises 16 residues. Germline loops: CDR1 SEHNR, CDR2 FQNEAQ (reference sequence). The V end was cut by 5 bases, the J end by 1 base, with 18 bases between. CDR3: CASSQDGLSGSYEQYF. DNA of the CDR3: TGTGCCAGCAGCCAGGACGGGCTCAGCGGGTCCTACGAGCAGTACTTC.

This rearrangement joins TRBV5-1 to TRBJ1-3, with D perhaps matching TRBD1 (5 bases). Germline V gene data show CDR1 as SGHRS and CDR2 as YFSETQ. The V end was cut by 4 bases, the J end by 1 base, with 12 bases between. This CDR3 is 15 amino acids long. The CDR3 DNA reads TGCGCCAGCAGCCCGCAGGGAACATCTGGAAACACCATATATTTT. It specifies CASSPQGTSGNTIYF.

This clonotype was found many times. The rearrangement links TRBV29-1 to TRBJ1-3; TRBD1 agrees at 9 bases. Per germline, CDR1 SQVTM and CDR2 ANQGSEA. V lost 6 bases and J lost 0; bases outside the gene matches: 0. The CDR3 sequence is 13 residues long. The DNA of the CDR3 is TGCAGCGTGGGACAGGGCTCTGGAAACACCATATATTTT. Residues: CSVGQGSGNTIYF. The entire variable domain, with the rest obtained from reference TRBV29-1 and TRBJ1-3, is as follows: SAVISQKPSRDICQRGTSLTIQCQVDSQVTMMFWYRQQPGQSLTLIATANQGSEATYESGFVIDKFPISRPNLTFSTLTVSNMSPEDSSIYLCSVGQGSGNTIYFGEGSWLTVV.

This clonotype was detected a few times. CDR3 amino acids: CASSIDAGGSSYEQYF. CDR3 bases: TGTGCCAGTAGTATAGATGCGGGCGGGTCCTCCTACGAGCAGTACTTC. V usage is TRBV19 and J usage is TRBJ2-7, with D tentatively TRBD2 (5 bases). Germline CDR1 and CDR2: LNHDA and SQIVND (reference sequence). CDR3 length: 16 residues. V lost 0 bases and J lost 0, with 12 bases in between.

This clonotype was seen many times. The chain employs TRBV28 and TRBJ2-7, with 9 positions matching TRBD1. V dropped 4 bases and J dropped 6; count of bases not matched to a gene: 10. The CDR3 has 15 residues. Germline V gene lookup returns CDR1 MDHEN and CDR2 SYDVKM. The CDR3 loop reads CASSSPSGTGSEQYF. The CDR3 coding sequence is TGTGCCAGCAGTTCACCCTCCGGGACAGGGAGCGAGCAGTACTTC.

This chain links TRBV20-1 with TRBJ2-4; no definite D call. This CDR3 region has 11 residues. Germline-derived CDR1 and CDR2 are DFQATT and SNEGSKA (reference sequence). The germline V and J ends were trimmed by 0 bases and 12 bases, with 9 bases remaining between them. The CDR3 sequence is CSARDARHQYF. The DNA for the CDR3 is TGCAGTGCTAGAGATGCCAGGCATCAGTACTTC.

The sample holds a few counts of this clonotype. The V call is TRBV7-9, the J call TRBJ2-1; D remains ambiguous. The V gene's germline CDR1 is SEHNR and CDR2 FQNEAQ (reference sequence). The germline V and J ends were trimmed by 5 bases and 6 bases, with 14 bases remaining between them. The CDR3 totals 14 residues. The CDR3 coding sequence is TGTGCCAGCAGCCTTGTGGCTATTTCCAATGAGCAGTTCTTC. This codes for CASSLVAISNEQFF.

This clonotype was seen a handful of times. The chain is built from TRBV7-4 and TRBJ2-7, with 10 bases identical to TRBD1. Trimming took 0 bases from V and 4 from J; bases not matched to a gene: 12. The CDR3 length is 18 residues. CDR1 SGHVT and CDR2 SQSDAQ come from the germline V gene. This CDR3 reads CASSLATPGQGTWYEQYF. CDR3 coding DNA: TGTGCCAGCAGCTTAGCTACCCCGGGACAGGGGACCTGGTACGAGCAGTACTTC.